These 12 T cell receptor beta chains originate from one sample sequenced in a study of blood T cell repertoires in COVID-19. The table came from immunoSEQ multiplex PCR; TCRdb's copy has only in-frame clones and leaves some out. The repertoire includes around 41,000 clones, 80% to 90% of them detected once, and around 13% sits in the top ten. The sample taken for sequencing was peripheral blood. These receptors were collected from a human donor in a cohort sampled during active COVID-19.

This clone was recorded only once. The V gene is TRBV3-1 (or the pseudogene TRBV3-2), the J gene TRBJ2-7, with D perhaps matching TRBD2 (6 bases). Germline V CDR1 and CDR2: LGHDT, YNNKEL (reference sequence). The CDR3 loop spans 13 amino acids. V was pared by 4 bases and J by 8 bases, with 15 bases between. The CDR3 nucleotides are TGTGCCAGCAGCCTGGGCCAGGGAGGCCAGCAGTACTTC. Its protein product is CASSLGQGGQQYF.

V is TRBV18 and J is TRBJ2-5; D is perhaps TRBD1 (5 bases). This CDR3 is built from 13 residues. Trimming removed 3 bases at V and 5 bases at J, with 10 bases between. Germline V gene sequence: CDR1 KGHSH, CDR2 LQKENI. The CDR3 is CASSPRQGETQYF. The DNA of the CDR3 is TGTGCCAGCTCACCCCGGCAGGGTGAGACCCAGTACTTC.

The genes are TRBV4-1 and TRBJ2-7; 8 bases agree with TRBD1. Germline trimming cut 4 bases from V and 1 base from J; bases unmatched to any gene: 6. The CDR3 loop spans 15 amino acids. Germline CDR1 and CDR2: MGHRA and YSYEKL. The CDR3 DNA reads as TGCGCCAGCAGCCCTCAGGGGGCATCTTCCTACGAGCAGTACTTC. Translated: CASSPQGASSYEQYF.

The chain combines TRBV7-8 with TRBJ2-5; the match to TRBD1 covers 10 bases. The V gene end was trimmed by 4 bases and the J gene end by 4 bases; junction bases not matched to a gene: 6. The CDR3 consists of 15 residues. Germline values: CDR1 SGHVS, CDR2 FQNEAQ. CDR3: CASSWGQGNGETQYF. The DNA for the CDR3 is TGTGCCAGCAGCTGGGGACAGGGGAATGGAGAGACCCAGTACTTC.

The chain carries TRBV2 and TRBJ2-7, with 8 bases matching TRBD2. This CDR3 spans 12 amino acids. With V trimmed by 4 bases and J by 6 bases, 2 bases remained unmatched. Germline assignment: CDR1 SNHLY and CDR2 FYNNEI. The CDR3 DNA reads as TGTGCCAGCAGTGCGGGAGGGATCGAGCAGTACTTC. Residues: CASSAGGIEQYF.

The rearrangement links TRBV6-6 to TRBJ2-5; TRBD1 is a possible D gene (6 bases). Trimming removed 4 bases at V and 4 bases at J, with 13 bases between. Germline V CDR1 and CDR2: MNHNY, SVGAGI (reference sequence). This CDR3 has 14 amino acids. CDR3 loop: CASSSQTGSETQYF. The CDR3 bases are TGTGCCAGCAGTTCACAAACAGGGTCAGAGACCCAGTACTTC.

This clone was counted only a few times. The rearrangement uses TRBV29-1 and TRBJ1-1; D might be TRBD1 (5 bases). CDR3 length: 12 residues. CDR1 is SQVTM, CDR2 ANQGSEA, per germline. The V end was cut by 6 bases, the J end by 1 base, with 9 bases between. The CDR3 coding sequence is TGCAGCGTCCCCGGGGGGAACACTGAAGCTTTCTTT. Protein sequence: CSVPGGNTEAFF.

The DNA of the CDR3 is TGCGCCAGCAGCTTGTTAGGGGCGGAGGGCTACACCTTC. Translated, it gives CASSLLGAEGYTF. The chain has TRBV5-1 and TRBJ1-2; tentatively, D is TRBD1 (5 bases). Deletions cut 1 base from V and 8 bases from J, with 12 bases between. The CDR3 covers 13 residues. From germline, CDR1 is SGHRS and CDR2 YFSETQ.

V usage is TRBV7-2 and J usage is TRBJ1-2, with D possibly being TRBD1 (5 bases). V lost 5 bases and J 4 bases, leaving 8 bases between the germline ends. This CDR3 region has 12 residues. Germline-derived CDR1 and CDR2 are SGHTA and FQGNSA. The CDR3: CASSLDSYGYTF. The CDR3 nucleotides read TGTGCCAGCAGCCTAGACAGCTATGGCTACACCTTC.

The chain carries TRBV4-2 and TRBJ1-5, with 9 bases that match TRBD1. Germline V gene sequence: CDR1 LGHNA, CDR2 YNFKEQ. The CDR3 length is 15 residues. The J segment lost 4 bases and the V segment lost 2 bases, leaving 3 bases of the junction unmatched. The CDR3 loop reads CASSQTDRGNQPQHF. The CDR3 region has the DNA TGTGCCAGCAGCCAAACGGACAGGGGAAATCAGCCCCAGCATTTT.

V gene TRBV19 combines with J gene TRBJ1-1; a possible D gene is TRBD1 (6 bases). The CDR3 runs to 13 residues. Trimming removed 5 bases from V and 3 bases from J, with 10 bases in between. Germline CDR1 and CDR2: LNHDA and SQIVND (reference sequence). Here the CDR3 reads CASSVYRDTEAFF. As DNA, the CDR3 is TGTGCCAGTAGTGTCTACAGGGACACTGAAGCTTTCTTT.

This clone was picked up one time. The rearrangement links TRBV5-1 to TRBJ1-2, with unresolved D. This CDR3 is built from 14 residues. Trimming removed 0 bases from V and 3 bases from J, with 9 bases in between. Germline V CDR1 and CDR2: SGHRS, YFSETQ. CDR3: CASSLGQVDYGYTF. CDR3 nucleotides: TGCGCCAGCAGCTTGGGCCAGGTTGACTATGGCTACACCTTC.